This is a list of T cell receptor beta chains from one sample in a study of blood T cells in healthy people across ages. TCRdb analysed the 5' RACE reads with MiXCR anew, one entry per CDR3 protein. The sample lists more than 650,000 distinct CDR3 sequences, roughly 50% occurring once. Sequenced input: blood. The receptors derive from an elderly man in good health. Each CDR3 is given with its conserved first and last residue. Each record gives: J gene, V gene, clone size, D gene, CDR3 protein, CDR3 DNA. D genes are given only for firm matches. The size of a clone is reported for some rows only, either as once, few or many, or as a class for expanded clones.

j_call: TRBJ2-7; v_call: TRBV27; clone_size: -; d_call: TRBD2; cdr3_aa: CASSLRSGGATYEQYF; cdr3_nt: TGTGCCAGCAGTTTAAGGAGCGGGGGGGCAACCTACGAGCAGTACTTC
j_call: TRBJ2-5; v_call: TRBV5-1; clone_size: -; d_call: TRBD1; cdr3_aa: CASSFGQGQETQYF; cdr3_nt: TGCGCCAGCAGCTTCGGACAGGGGCAAGAGACCCAGTACTTC
j_call: TRBJ2-4; v_call: TRBV3-1; clone_size: -; d_call: TRBD1; cdr3_aa: CASSLNGQGGIQYF; cdr3_nt: TGTGCCAGCAGCCTAAACGGACAGGGCGGCATTCAGTACTTC
j_call: TRBJ2-7; v_call: TRBV12-3/TRBV12-4; clone_size: -; d_call: TRBD2; cdr3_aa: CASRVAGGPSEQYF; cdr3_nt: TGTGCCAGCAGGGTAGCGGGAGGGCCTAGTGAGCAGTACTTC
j_call: TRBJ2-1; v_call: TRBV5-5; clone_size: -; d_call: TRBD2; cdr3_aa: CASSLTSANNEQFF; cdr3_nt: TGTGCCAGCAGCCTGACTAGCGCTAACAATGAGCAGTTCTTC
j_call: TRBJ2-5; v_call: TRBV5-1; clone_size: few; d_call: -; cdr3_aa: CASSSGWGQDWETQYF; cdr3_nt: TGCGCCAGCAGCTCCGGGTGGGGACAAGACTGGGAGACCCAGTACTTC
j_call: TRBJ2-7; v_call: TRBV2; clone_size: -; d_call: TRBD2; cdr3_aa: CASKREGPGEQYF; cdr3_nt: TGTGCCAGTAAGCGGGAGGGCCCGGGCGAGCAGTACTTC
j_call: TRBJ2-7; v_call: TRBV5-1; clone_size: -; d_call: -; cdr3_aa: CASNYRDQGSYEQYF; cdr3_nt: TGCGCCAGCAACTACCGGGACCAAGGGTCCTACGAGCAGTACTTC
j_call: TRBJ2-1; v_call: TRBV11-1; clone_size: -; d_call: TRBD2; cdr3_aa: CASSLDPLTSGRALSSYNEQFF; cdr3_nt: TGTGCCAGCAGCTTAGACCCTTTGACTAGCGGGAGGGCCCTCAGCTCCTACAATGAGCAGTTCTTC
j_call: TRBJ2-3; v_call: TRBV27; clone_size: -; d_call: -; cdr3_aa: CASSRERDTQYF; cdr3_nt: TGTGCCAGCAGTAGGGAAAGGGATACGCAGTATTTT
j_call: TRBJ1-5; v_call: TRBV20-1; clone_size: -; d_call: -; cdr3_aa: CSARGRQGAGNQPQHF; cdr3_nt: TGCAGTGCTAGAGGCAGGCAGGGAGCCGGCAATCAGCCCCAGCATTTT
j_call: TRBJ2-1; v_call: TRBV24-1; clone_size: many; d_call: TRBD2; cdr3_aa: CATSGGTSDSNEQFF; cdr3_nt: TGTGCCACCAGCGGGGGGACTAGTGACTCCAATGAGCAGTTCTTC
j_call: TRBJ2-3; v_call: TRBV5-1; clone_size: few; d_call: -; cdr3_aa: CASSSGWFNAYF; cdr3_nt: TGCGCCAGCAGCTCCGGCTGGTTTAACGCGTATTTT
j_call: TRBJ2-3; v_call: TRBV29-1; clone_size: -; d_call: TRBD2; cdr3_aa: CSVGRGTSGTDTQYF; cdr3_nt: TGCAGCGTGGGGAGGGGGACTAGTGGGACAGATACGCAGTATTTT
j_call: TRBJ2-1; v_call: TRBV6-6; clone_size: few; d_call: -; cdr3_aa: CASSPDRLGSYNEQFF; cdr3_nt: TGTGCCAGCAGTCCCGACAGATTAGGCTCCTACAATGAGCAGTTCTTC
j_call: TRBJ2-7; v_call: TRBV5-1; clone_size: -; d_call: -; cdr3_aa: CASSPGWAYEQYF; cdr3_nt: TGCGCCAGCAGTCCGGGTTGGGCCTACGAGCAGTACTTC
j_call: TRBJ2-3; v_call: TRBV12-3/TRBV12-4; clone_size: -; d_call: -; cdr3_aa: CASRGWVGTDTQYF; cdr3_nt: TGTGCCAGTCGAGGTTGGGTGGGCACAGATACGCAGTATTTT
j_call: TRBJ2-1; v_call: TRBV7-2; clone_size: few; d_call: -; cdr3_aa: CASSLAETRLEQFF; cdr3_nt: TGTGCCAGCAGCTTAGCTGAAACTAGGCTCGAGCAGTTCTTC
j_call: TRBJ2-5; v_call: TRBV4-1; clone_size: -; d_call: TRBD2; cdr3_aa: CASRRSGSLETQYF; cdr3_nt: TGCGCCAGCAGACGTAGCGGGAGTTTGGAGACCCAGTACTTC
j_call: TRBJ2-1; v_call: TRBV7-8; clone_size: -; d_call: TRBD2; cdr3_aa: CASSLAGLAGVGASNEQFF; cdr3_nt: TGTGCCAGCAGCTTAGCCGGACTAGCGGGAGTAGGGGCCTCCAATGAGCAGTTCTTC
j_call: TRBJ2-1; v_call: TRBV7-9; clone_size: few; d_call: TRBD2; cdr3_aa: CASSRTSGSGEQFF; cdr3_nt: TGTGCCAGCAGCCGGACTAGCGGGAGCGGTGAGCAGTTCTTC
j_call: TRBJ1-5; v_call: TRBV4-1; clone_size: -; d_call: -; cdr3_aa: CASSRRLGAGDGNQPQHF; cdr3_nt: TGCGCCAGCAGCCGAAGACTGGGAGCAGGGGATGGCAATCAGCCCCAGCATTTT
j_call: TRBJ2-7; v_call: TRBV20-1; clone_size: -; d_call: TRBD2; cdr3_aa: CSAGRIAGGPYEQYF; cdr3_nt: TGCAGTGCTGGCAGAATAGCGGGAGGGCCCTACGAGCAGTACTTC
j_call: TRBJ2-5; v_call: TRBV7-2; clone_size: few; d_call: -; cdr3_aa: CASSLEREETQYF; cdr3_nt: TGTGCCAGCAGCTTAGAACGGGAGGAGACCCAGTACTTC
j_call: TRBJ2-1; v_call: TRBV7-3; clone_size: few; d_call: TRBD2; cdr3_aa: CASSLLGGRASEQFF; cdr3_nt: TGTGCCAGCAGCCTCCTCGGGGGGAGGGCCAGTGAGCAGTTCTTC
j_call: TRBJ2-7; v_call: TRBV12-3/TRBV12-4; clone_size: few; d_call: -; cdr3_aa: CASTWGRRSFEQYF; cdr3_nt: TGTGCCAGCACCTGGGGGAGGCGGTCCTTCGAGCAGTACTTC
j_call: TRBJ2-5; v_call: TRBV20-1; clone_size: -; d_call: -; cdr3_aa: CSAPESRGGQETQYF; cdr3_nt: TGCAGTGCTCCGGAAAGCAGGGGAGGCCAAGAGACCCAGTACTTC
j_call: TRBJ1-2; v_call: TRBV6-5; clone_size: -; d_call: TRBD1; cdr3_aa: CASSLGTESYYGYTF; cdr3_nt: TGTGCCAGCAGTCTTGGGACAGAATCTTACTATGGCTACACCTTC
j_call: TRBJ1-4; v_call: TRBV12-3/TRBV12-4; clone_size: once; d_call: -; cdr3_aa: CASTPNAGSNEKLFF; cdr3_nt: TGTGCCAGCACTCCCAATGCAGGGTCTAATGAAAAACTGTTTTTT
j_call: TRBJ2-1; v_call: TRBV10-3; clone_size: few; d_call: -; cdr3_aa: CAITGSGNEQFF; cdr3_nt: TGTGCCATCACGGGAAGCGGCAATGAGCAGTTCTTC
j_call: TRBJ2-7; v_call: TRBV27; clone_size: -; d_call: TRBD2; cdr3_aa: CASSGLGRGYEQYF; cdr3_nt: TGTGCCAGCAGTGGACTGGGGCGGGGGTACGAGCAGTACTTC
j_call: TRBJ2-7; v_call: TRBV29-1; clone_size: many; d_call: -; cdr3_aa: CSVFLGRALSYEQYF; cdr3_nt: TGCAGCGTTTTCTTAGGCAGGGCTCTCTCCTACGAGCAGTACTTC
j_call: TRBJ2-5; v_call: TRBV20-1; clone_size: -; d_call: -; cdr3_aa: CSARALGAQGQYF; cdr3_nt: TGCAGTGCTAGAGCCTTGGGGGCCCAGGGGCAGTACTTC
j_call: TRBJ1-5; v_call: TRBV10-3; clone_size: -; d_call: TRBD1; cdr3_aa: CAIGQGANQPQHF; cdr3_nt: TGTGCCATCGGACAGGGGGCTAATCAGCCCCAGCATTTT
j_call: TRBJ2-1; v_call: TRBV3-1; clone_size: few; d_call: -; cdr3_aa: CASSQYKSDNEQFF; cdr3_nt: TGTGCCAGCAGCCAGTACAAAAGCGACAATGAGCAGTTCTTC
j_call: TRBJ2-1; v_call: TRBV4-1; clone_size: -; d_call: -; cdr3_aa: CASSQLDLVTYNEQFF; cdr3_nt: TGCGCCAGCAGCCAATTAGATCTGGTGACCTACAATGAGCAGTTCTTC
j_call: TRBJ2-1; v_call: TRBV29-1; clone_size: -; d_call: TRBD2; cdr3_aa: CSVPNTLAGLYNEQFF; cdr3_nt: TGCAGCGTTCCTAACACCCTAGCGGGATTATACAATGAGCAGTTCTTC
j_call: TRBJ1-1; v_call: TRBV7-9; clone_size: -; d_call: -; cdr3_aa: CASSWPSGRGNTEAFF; cdr3_nt: TGTGCCAGCAGCTGGCCCTCGGGCAGGGGGAACACTGAAGCTTTCTTT
j_call: TRBJ1-2; v_call: TRBV6-6; clone_size: -; d_call: -; cdr3_aa: CASRAGGGYGYTF; cdr3_nt: TGTGCCAGCAGAGCGGGGGGAGGGTATGGCTACACCTTC
j_call: TRBJ2-3; v_call: TRBV20-1; clone_size: -; d_call: -; cdr3_aa: CSASDTEHRYAYF; cdr3_nt: TGCAGTGCTAGCGACACCGAACACAGATACGCGTATTTT
j_call: TRBJ2-1; v_call: TRBV20-1; clone_size: -; d_call: TRBD2; cdr3_aa: CSARDPSSGRHNEQFF; cdr3_nt: TGCAGTGCTAGAGATCCGTCTAGCGGGCGTCACAATGAGCAGTTCTTC
j_call: TRBJ2-5; v_call: TRBV7-8; clone_size: -; d_call: TRBD2; cdr3_aa: CASSLVASGETQYF; cdr3_nt: TGTGCCAGCAGCTTAGTAGCTAGCGGGGAGACCCAGTACTTC
j_call: TRBJ2-1; v_call: TRBV7-9; clone_size: -; d_call: -; cdr3_aa: CASSLFRVQGDEQFF; cdr3_nt: TGTGCCAGCAGCTTGTTCCGGGTTCAGGGCGATGAGCAGTTCTTC
j_call: TRBJ2-1; v_call: TRBV20-1; clone_size: few; d_call: -; cdr3_aa: CSARQFYNEQFF; cdr3_nt: TGCAGTGCCAGACAGTTTTACAATGAGCAGTTCTTC
j_call: TRBJ2-3; v_call: TRBV20-1; clone_size: few; d_call: TRBD2; cdr3_aa: CSADGTSGGTDTQYF; cdr3_nt: TGCAGTGCGGACGGGACTAGCGGGGGAACAGATACGCAGTATTTT
j_call: TRBJ1-2; v_call: TRBV24-1; clone_size: -; d_call: -; cdr3_aa: CATSDPDPGKGGYTF; cdr3_nt: TGTGCCACCAGTGACCCTGACCCGGGGAAGGGTGGCTACACCTTC
j_call: TRBJ2-5; v_call: TRBV4-1; clone_size: -; d_call: -; cdr3_aa: CASSQPTRETQYF; cdr3_nt: TGCGCCAGCAGCCAACCCACTAGGGAGACCCAGTACTTC
j_call: TRBJ2-4; v_call: TRBV7-2; clone_size: few; d_call: TRBD2; cdr3_aa: CASSSKLAGPLEYF; cdr3_nt: TGTGCCAGCAGCTCGAAACTAGCGGGTCCGCTAGAGTACTTC
j_call: TRBJ2-5; v_call: TRBV6-4; clone_size: -; d_call: -; cdr3_aa: CASSEGPGNINEQYF; cdr3_nt: TGTGCCAGCAGTGAGGGGCCAGGGAATATCAATGAGCAGTACTTC
j_call: TRBJ2-5; v_call: TRBV20-1; clone_size: -; d_call: TRBD1; cdr3_aa: CSASTGGSETQYF; cdr3_nt: TGCAGTGCTAGCACAGGGGGTTCCGAGACCCAGTACTTC
j_call: TRBJ2-1; v_call: TRBV11-2; clone_size: -; d_call: -; cdr3_aa: CASSSHGAYNEQFF; cdr3_nt: TGTGCCAGCAGCTCCCACGGCGCCTACAATGAGCAGTTCTTC
j_call: TRBJ2-1; v_call: TRBV5-1; clone_size: once; d_call: TRBD2; cdr3_aa: CASSSRRAGGGNEQFF; cdr3_nt: TGCGCCAGCAGCTCCCGACGAGCGGGAGGAGGCAATGAGCAGTTCTTC
j_call: TRBJ2-7; v_call: TRBV10-3; clone_size: -; d_call: TRBD2; cdr3_aa: CAISKSGAGGSYEQYF; cdr3_nt: TGTGCCATCAGTAAGTCGGGAGCGGGAGGCTCCTACGAGCAGTACTTC
j_call: TRBJ2-1; v_call: TRBV20-1; clone_size: few; d_call: -; cdr3_aa: CSASSLTRRRSYNEQFF; cdr3_nt: TGCAGTGCATCCTCCCTAACTAGGCGGCGCTCCTACAATGAGCAGTTCTTC
j_call: TRBJ2-5; v_call: TRBV10-3; clone_size: -; d_call: -; cdr3_aa: CATSRRVYQETQYF; cdr3_nt: TGTGCCACCTCCCGACGAGTGTACCAAGAGACCCAGTACTTC
j_call: TRBJ2-3; v_call: TRBV4-2; clone_size: -; d_call: -; cdr3_aa: CASSQELLRDTDTQYF; cdr3_nt: TGTGCCAGCAGCCAAGAACTTTTAAGAGACACAGATACGCAGTATTTT